This entry lists 11 T cell receptor beta chains sequenced from one sample in a study of T cell changes during pregnancy in multiple sclerosis. Sequencing was performed with immunoSEQ multiplex PCR; in TCRdb, only in-frame clones are kept and a portion is missing. The table records around 38,000 clones, around 90% of them present only once. The material was CD8+ T cells from peripheral blood mononuclear cells, obtained in the third trimester of pregnancy. All receptors come from a female donor with multiple sclerosis, enrolled in a pregnancy study.

The chain carries TRBV2 and TRBJ2-1, with a tentative D call TRBD2 (6 bases). This CDR3 has 15 residues. From germline, CDR1 is SNHLY and CDR2 FYNNEI. V gave up 1 base and J gave up 2 bases, with 9 bases separating them. This CDR3 reads CASSEGREAYNEQFF. CDR3 nucleotide sequence: TGTGCCAGCAGTGAAGGGAGGGAGGCCTACAATGAGCAGTTCTTC.

The chain carries TRBV27 and TRBJ2-5, with D perhaps matching TRBD2 (5 bases). The germline CDR1 and CDR2 sequences are MNHEY and SMNVEV (reference sequence). V lost 5 bases to trimming and J lost 7 bases, with 17 bases between them. The CDR3 spans 14 residues. The CDR3 here is CASSGGLGVGTQYF. CDR3 DNA: TGTGCCAGCAGTGGTGGACTGGGTGTGGGGACCCAGTACTTC.

The V and J genes are TRBV9 and TRBJ2-7; D is possibly TRBD2 (6 bases). CDR3 length: 16 residues. Trimming pared 0 bases from V and 6 bases from J, leaving 19 bases between. The germline V gene has CDR1 SGDLS and CDR2 YYNGEE. In DNA, the CDR3 is TGTGCCAGCAGCGTAGGGGTGACCGGGAGTTTATCCGAGCAGTACTTC. It encodes CASSVGVTGSLSEQYF. Full variable domain (outside the CDR3, taken from reference TRBV9 and TRBJ2-7): DSGVTQTPKHLITATGQRVTLRCSPRSGDLSVYWYQQSLDQGLQFLIQYYNGEERAKGNILERFSAQQFPDLHSELNLSSLELGDSALYFCASSVGVTGSLSEQYFGPGTRLTVT.

The chain couples TRBV10-3 to TRBJ1-3, with 10 nucleotides matching TRBD1. Germline lookup yields CDR1 ENHRY and CDR2 SYGVKD. The CDR3 length is 16 residues. V shed 3 bases and J 3 bases; nucleotides not matched to a gene: 5. Written as DNA, the CDR3 is TGTGCCATCAGTGAACGGGGACAGGGGTATGGAAACACCATATATTTT. Its protein is CAISERGQGYGNTIYF.

J is TRBJ1-2 and V is TRBV9; TRBD1 agrees at 8 bases. CDR3 length equals 13 residues. The junction had 2 bases not matched to a gene; V was cut back by 3 bases and J by 4 bases. The V gene's germline CDR1 is SGDLS and CDR2 YYNGEE. The CDR3 loop reads CASSEGTGYGYTF. The DNA for the CDR3 is TGTGCCAGCAGCGAAGGGACAGGCTATGGCTACACCTTC.

This rearrangement joins TRBV4-1 to TRBJ1-1, with 7 positions matching TRBD1. Germline V CDR1 and CDR2: MGHRA, YSYEKL. This CDR3 spans 14 amino acids. The trim removed 2 bases at V and 2 bases at J, leaving 2 bases unmatched. The chain's CDR3 is CASSQRGGNTEAFF. For the CDR3, the DNA is TGCGCCAGCAGCCAACGAGGGGGCAACACTGAAGCTTTCTTT.

V and J are TRBV21-1 and TRBJ2-3; the table's D call, TRBD1, has no DNA check behind it. TRBV21-1 is designated a pseudogene. This CDR3 comprises 17 residues. The CDR3 sequence: CASSKNRRGLPTDTQYF. The CDR3 DNA follows: TGTGCCAGCAGCAAAAATCGCAGGGGGCTTCCCACAGATACGCAGTATTTT.

The J gene is TRBJ2-7, the V gene TRBV19, with 9 bases fitting TRBD1. Germline V gene lookup returns CDR1 LNHDA and CDR2 SQIVND (reference sequence). Trimming removed 3 bases from V and 0 bases from J; junction bases left unmatched: 6. The CDR3 consists of 16 residues. CDR3 nucleotides: TGTGCCAGTAGTATCCTGTTGGGACAGGGCTCCTACGAGCAGTACTTC. Amino acids: CASSILLGQGSYEQYF. The entire variable domain, with the rest obtained from reference TRBV19 and TRBJ2-7, is as follows: DGGITQSPKYLFRKEGQNVTLSCEQNLNHDAMYWYRQDPGQGLRLIYYSQIVNDFQKGDIAEGYSVSREKKESFPLTVTSAQKNPTAFYLCASSILLGQGSYEQYFGPGTRLTVT.

The rearrangement joins TRBV21-1 to TRBJ1-1; TRBD1 reflects the table's D call only, with no check against the DNA. TRBV21-1 is marked as a pseudogene. The CDR3 contains 15 residues. The CDR3 DNA sequence: TGTGCCAGCAGCACAGACAGGGGGCGAGCTGCTGAAGCTTTCTTT. This translates into CASSTDRGRAAEAFF.

The sample holds one count of this clone. This chain joins TRBV27 and TRBJ2-7; TRBD2 matches 7 bases. CDR1 MNHEY and CDR2 SMNVEV come from the germline V gene (reference sequence). The CDR3 spans 13 residues. V lost 9 bases to trimming and J lost 4 bases; unmatched junction nucleotides: 9. CDR3: CASSAGLGYEQYF. Here the CDR3 DNA reads TGTGCCAGTTCAGCGGGGCTCGGGTACGAGCAGTACTTC.

The V and J genes are TRBV7-2 and TRBJ2-1; D perhaps matches TRBD2 (6 bases). Deletions cut 0 bases from V and 13 bases from J, with 16 bases between. CDR1 and CDR2 from the germline V gene are SGHTA and FQGNSA. The CDR3 is 14 amino acids. The CDR3 bases are TGTGCCAGCAGCTTAGCGTTGATGGCGGGGTATCAGTTCTTC. Protein product: CASSLALMAGYQFF. Variable domain in full (rest from reference TRBV7-2 and TRBJ2-1): GAGVSQSPSNKVTEKGKDVELRCDPISGHTALYWYRQSLGQGLEFLIYFQGNSAPDKSGLPSDRFSAERTGGSVSTLTIQRTQQEDSAVYLCASSLALMAGYQFFGPGTRLTVL.